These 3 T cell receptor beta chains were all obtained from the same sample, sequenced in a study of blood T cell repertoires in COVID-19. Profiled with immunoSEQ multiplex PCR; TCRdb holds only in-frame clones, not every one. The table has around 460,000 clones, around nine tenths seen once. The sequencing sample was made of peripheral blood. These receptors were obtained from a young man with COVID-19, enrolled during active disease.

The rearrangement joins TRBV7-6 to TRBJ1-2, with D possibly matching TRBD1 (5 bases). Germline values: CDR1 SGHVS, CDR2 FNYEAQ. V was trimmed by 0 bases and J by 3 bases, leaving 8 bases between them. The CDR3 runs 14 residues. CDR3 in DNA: TGTGCCAGCAGCTTAGCTGGGGCTCACTATGGCTACACCTTC. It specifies CASSLAGAHYGYTF.

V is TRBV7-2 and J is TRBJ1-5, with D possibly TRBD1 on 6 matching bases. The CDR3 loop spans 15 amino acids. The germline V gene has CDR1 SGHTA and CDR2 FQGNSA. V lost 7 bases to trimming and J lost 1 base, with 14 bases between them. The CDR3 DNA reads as TGTGCCAGCAACTCACAGGGCGGGAGCAATCAGCCCCAGCATTTT. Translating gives CASNSQGGSNQPQHF.

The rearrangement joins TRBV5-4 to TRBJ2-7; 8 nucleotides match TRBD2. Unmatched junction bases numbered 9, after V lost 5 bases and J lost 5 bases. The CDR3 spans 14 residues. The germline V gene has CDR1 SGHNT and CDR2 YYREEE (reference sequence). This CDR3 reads CASSVGREVNEQYF. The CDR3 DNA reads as TGTGCCAGCAGTGTAGGGCGGGAGGTAAACGAGCAGTACTTC. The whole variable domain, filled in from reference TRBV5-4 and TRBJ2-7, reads ETGVTQSPTHLIKTRGQQVTLRCSSQSGHNTVSWYQQALGQGPQFIFQYYREEENGRGNFPPRFSGLQFPNYSSELNVNALELDDSALYLCASSVGREVNEQYFGPGTRLTVT.